This T cell receptor beta chain stems from a study of a mutant IDH1 vaccine in newly diagnosed glioma. Here immunoSEQ multiplex PCR was the method, and the copy in TCRdb shows in-frame clones only, minus some. The sample gives about 46,000 clones, about 80% of which show up once; about 2% is in the top ten. Time point: baseline, week 1 (first vaccination visit). Specified treatment: pre-vaccination baseline after standard-of-care therapy. Germline loops: CDR1 KGHSH, CDR2 LQKENI. This CDR3 has 16 amino acids. Unmatched junction bases numbered 6, after V lost 0 bases and J lost 4 bases. The receptor comes from a woman aged 35 to 49 with glioma. The sample here was PBMCs, taken from a glioma patient treated with radiotherapy, temozolomide or both. The J gene is TRBJ1-2, the V gene TRBV18, with 9 bases aligning to TRBD1. CDR3 protein: CASSPPGTGLGYGYTF. The CDR3 nucleotides are TGTGCCAGCTCACCACCTGGGACAGGGTTGGGCTATGGCTACACCTTC.